One sample yielded the 28 T cell receptor beta chains listed below, sequenced in a study of cytotoxic CD8 clonotypes in ibrutinib-treated CLL. Some clones are missing from TCRdb's copy, which holds only in-frame ones; the method was immunoSEQ multiplex PCR. The table has 150,000 to 250,000 clones, around 72% seen once. The specimen was PBMCs, collected after 24 months of ibrutinib treatment. Receptor source: a human donor with chronic lymphocytic leukemia.

The chain recombines TRBV18 with TRBJ2-7, with D unclear. Between the trimmed V and J ends, which lost 4 bases and 0 bases, there was a span of 10 bases. CDR1 is KGHSH, CDR2 LQKENI, per germline. The CDR3 sequence is 14 residues long. The CDR3 sequence is CASSLGKSSYEQYF. The CDR3 coding sequence is TGTGCCAGCTCACTGGGCAAAAGCTCCTACGAGCAGTACTTC.

The J gene is TRBJ2-1, the V gene TRBV6-5; D is unclear. This CDR3 region has 13 residues. Germline V CDR1 and CDR2: MNHEY, SVGAGI. Deletions cut 6 bases from V and 6 bases from J, with 12 bases between. This chain's CDR3 is CASSSRGRNEQFF. The CDR3 region has the DNA TGTGCCAGCAGCTCTCGCGGACGCAATGAGCAGTTCTTC.

This chain joins TRBV2 and TRBJ2-1; 11 bases agree with TRBD2. The germline V gene encodes CDR1 SNHLY and CDR2 FYNNEI. Losses at the gene ends were 9 bases for V and 5 bases for J; bases not matched to a gene: 0. CDR3 length: 12 amino acids. This CDR3 is CARGLADNEQFF. CDR3 sequence (DNA): TGTGCCAGGGGACTAGCGGACAATGAGCAGTTCTTC.

The V call is TRBV15, the J call TRBJ1-1; D is uncertain. The germline V gene encodes CDR1 LNHNV and CDR2 YYDKDF (reference sequence). V lost 0 bases and J 7 bases, leaving 9 bases between the germline ends. The CDR3 length is 13 residues. CDR3 protein: CATSRDLDIEAFF. The CDR3, as DNA: TGTGCCACCAGCAGAGATCTAGATATTGAAGCTTTCTTT.

The chain combines TRBV5-4 with TRBJ1-4; D possibly corresponds to TRBD1 (5 bases). Germline CDR1 and CDR2: SGHNT and YYREEE (reference sequence). V was cut by 4 bases and J by 6 bases, with 13 bases left in between. The CDR3 consists of 14 residues. CDR3 DNA: TGTGCCAGCAGCGCCGGGACGGAGTATGAAAAACTGTTTTTT. As protein: CASSAGTEYEKLFF.

This clone turned up a few times. The gene calls are TRBV19 and TRBJ1-5; D ambiguous. Trimming shortened V by 7 bases and J by 1 base, and 11 bases separated the two germline ends. CDR3 length: 14 residues. Germline values: CDR1 LNHDA, CDR2 SQIVND (reference sequence). In DNA form, the CDR3 reads TGTGCCAGTAAGAAGGGCGGAAGCAATCAGCCCCAGCATTTT. It yields the protein CASKKGGSNQPQHF.

The chain has TRBV19 and TRBJ1-2; possibly TRBD1 for D (6 bases). The CDR3 spans 15 residues. Germline V gives CDR1 LNHDA, CDR2 SQIVND (reference sequence). Trimming cost V 6 bases and J 2 bases, with 16 bases left between them. CDR3 in DNA: TGTGCCAGTAGAGAAACAGGGATGGGCAACTATGGCTACACCTTC. Its translation: CASRETGMGNYGYTF.

V and J are TRBV7-9 and TRBJ1-2; D is perhaps TRBD1 (5 bases). In germline, CDR1 is SEHNR, CDR2 FQNEAQ (reference sequence). The CDR3 has 15 amino acids. V was clipped by 5 bases and J by 3 bases, with 16 bases between them. The CDR3 coding sequence is TGTGCCAGCAGCCCATTGGGTCGGGGCCACTATGGCTACACCTTC. This gives the protein CASSPLGRGHYGYTF.

V is TRBV20-1 and J is TRBJ2-7, with D unclear. CDR3 length equals 11 residues. The V gene's germline CDR1 is DFQATT and CDR2 SNEGSKA (reference sequence). Deletions cut 1 base from V and 2 bases from J, with 3 bases between. The CDR3 DNA reads TGCAGTGCTAGAGGGGCCTACGAGCAGTACTTC. Protein product: CSARGAYEQYF.

The chain has TRBV5-1 and TRBJ1-3, with TRBD1 matching over 7 bases. With 1 base clipped from V and 2 bases from J, the junction kept 0 bases outside the gene matches. Germline values: CDR1 SGHRS, CDR2 YFSETQ. This CDR3 comprises 14 residues. CDR3 bases: TGCGCCAGCAGCTTGACAGGGGCTGGAAACACCATATATTTT. Protein sequence: CASSLTGAGNTIYF.

The rearrangement links TRBV7-8 to TRBJ2-2, with 7 bases matching TRBD1. The CDR3 spans 16 residues. With 2 bases clipped from V and 4 bases from J, the junction kept 7 bases outside the gene matches. CDR1 is SGHVS, CDR2 FQNEAQ, per germline. CDR3 amino acids: CASSLRDRLITGELFF. CDR3 sequence (DNA): TGTGCCAGCAGCTTACGGGACAGACTAATCACCGGGGAGCTGTTTTTT.

This chain joins TRBV6-5 and TRBJ1-4; maybe TRBD1 (5 bases). With 0 bases removed from V and 6 bases from J, the gap between germline ends came to 11 bases. This CDR3 spans 15 amino acids. Germline CDR1 and CDR2: MNHEY and SVGAGI. Here the CDR3 DNA reads TGTGCCAGCAGTTACTCGAGGTGGGGGGATGAAAAACTGTTTTTT. Translated, it gives CASSYSRWGDEKLFF.

The chain carries TRBV25-1 and TRBJ2-7; a weak D match, TRBD1 (5 bases). The V gene's germline CDR1 is MGHDK and CDR2 SYGVNS. CDR3 length: 16 amino acids. Trimming stripped 0 bases from V and 5 bases from J, with 17 bases between. The CDR3 reads CASSEYVAGQLDEQYF. CDR3 nucleotide sequence: TGTGCCAGCAGTGAATATGTGGCAGGGCAGCTGGACGAGCAGTACTTC.

This chain joins TRBV15 and TRBJ1-2, with 11 bases matching TRBD1. Germline V gene lookup returns CDR1 LNHNV and CDR2 YYDKDF (reference sequence). V lost 0 bases, J lost 4 bases, and 4 bases stayed unmatched. The CDR3 sequence is 16 residues long. In DNA form, the CDR3 reads TGTGCCACCAGCAGAGAACGTGGGACAGGGGGCTATGGCTACACCTTC. Protein sequence: CATSRERGTGGYGYTF.

This rearrangement joins TRBV19 to TRBJ2-7, with D perhaps being TRBD1 or TRBD2 (5 bases each). Germline assignment: CDR1 LNHDA and CDR2 SQIVND (reference sequence). V dropped 5 bases and J dropped 2 bases, with 13 bases sitting between them. This CDR3 region has 14 residues. As DNA, the CDR3 is TGTGCCAGTAGTGACCCGGGACGAACCTACGAGCAGTACTTC. Its translation is CASSDPGRTYEQYF.

The genes are TRBV9 and TRBJ1-4; tentatively, D is TRBD1 (6 bases). The CDR3 runs 15 residues. V lost 0 bases and J 5 bases, leaving 11 bases between the germline ends. CDR1 is SGDLS, CDR2 YYNGEE, per germline. The CDR3 spells CASSVGSGQNEKLFF. The CDR3 DNA sequence: TGTGCCAGCAGCGTAGGTTCCGGACAGAATGAAAAACTGTTTTTT.

In this sample, this clone turned up once. This chain connects TRBV6-4 to TRBJ2-1, with 8 bases aligning to TRBD2. Germline assignment: CDR1 MRHNA and CDR2 SNTAGT. The length of the CDR3 is 15 residues. Losses at the gene ends were 5 bases for V and 7 bases for J; bases not matched to a gene: 10. This CDR3 reads CASSWLTSGDNEQFF. CDR3 in DNA: TGTGCCAGCAGTTGGCTAACTAGCGGAGATAATGAGCAGTTCTTC.

This clone was picked up one time. This rearrangement joins TRBV4-3 to TRBJ2-1; 8 nucleotides agree with TRBD1. Germline CDR1 reads LGHNA; CDR2 reads YSLEER. Unmatched junction bases numbered 13, after V lost 3 bases and J lost 6 bases. This CDR3 has 17 amino acids. The CDR3, as DNA: TGCGCCAGCAGCCAGTCCGCCCTGGGGGACAGGCTCAATGAGCAGTTCTTC. Protein: CASSQSALGDRLNEQFF.

This chain connects TRBV5-1 to TRBJ1-1; weak D call: TRBD1 (5 bases). V dropped 5 bases and J dropped 1 base, with 12 bases sitting between them. The germline CDR1 and CDR2 sequences are SGHRS and YFSETQ. The CDR3 runs to 14 residues. Here the CDR3 DNA reads TGCGCCAGCAGTCCGGTCGGGACGAACACTGAAGCTTTCTTT. It yields the protein CASSPVGTNTEAFF. Together with reference TRBV5-1 and TRBJ1-1, the CDR3 gives the full variable domain: KAGVTQTPRYLIKTRGQQVTLSCSPISGHRSVSWYQQTPGQGLQFLFEYFSETQRNKGNFPGRFSGRQFSNSRSEMNVSTLELGDSALYLCASSPVGTNTEAFFGQGTRLTVV.

This clone was seen more than once but under ten times. The chain couples TRBV7-9 to TRBJ2-7; 10 bases align to TRBD1. CDR1 and CDR2 (germline): SEHNR, FQNEAQ (reference sequence). V was clipped by 1 base and J by 6 bases; unmatched bases: 3. This CDR3 region has 14 residues. The CDR3 spells CASSLGTGGTEQYF. The CDR3, as DNA: TGTGCCAGCAGCTTAGGGACAGGGGGGACCGAGCAGTACTTC. Supplemented by reference TRBV7-9 and TRBJ2-7, the full variable domain reads DTGVSQNPRHKITKRGQNVTFRCDPISEHNRLYWYRQTLGQGPEFLTYFQNEAQLEKSRLLSDRFSAERPKGSFSTLEIQRTEQGDSAMYLCASSLGTGGTEQYFGPGTRLTVT.

The chain is built from TRBV27 and TRBJ2-3, with D possibly matching TRBD1 (5 bases). The CDR3 contains 14 residues. V was pared by 4 bases and J by 1 base, with 9 bases between. CDR1 and CDR2 (germline): MNHEY, SMNVEV (reference sequence). The CDR3 region has the DNA TGTGCCAGCAGTTCTGGGGCCGGCACAGATACGCAGTATTTT. As protein: CASSSGAGTDTQYF.

The table lists this clone with a few counts. The V gene is TRBV9, the J gene TRBJ1-1, with D unclear. V shed 4 bases and J shed 3 bases, with 10 bases lying between them. Germline V gives CDR1 SGDLS, CDR2 YYNGEE. The CDR3 spans 13 residues. CDR3 protein: CASSIHVDTEAFF. The DNA for the CDR3 is TGTGCCAGCAGCATCCATGTAGACACTGAAGCTTTCTTT.

The CDR3 sequence: CASSLLTFGRQEQYF. The CDR3 DNA is TGTGCCAGCAGTTTATTAACGTTTGGCCGTCAAGAGCAGTACTTC. The chain carries TRBV28 and TRBJ2-7; no clear D gene. V lost 1 base to trimming and J lost 7 bases, with 17 bases between them. The V gene's germline CDR1 is MDHEN and CDR2 SYDVKM. The CDR3 loop spans 15 amino acids.

V is TRBV30 and J is TRBJ2-7, with 9 bases lining up with TRBD2. The CDR3 sequence is 14 residues long. CDR1 GTSNPN and CDR2 SVGIG come from the germline V gene (reference sequence). V lost 4 bases to trimming and J lost 3 bases; unmatched junction nucleotides: 7. The DNA of the CDR3 is TGTGCCTGGAACATAGCGGGAGCAAGCTACGAGCAGTACTTC. Its translation: CAWNIAGASYEQYF.

This clone is a singleton in its sample. The V gene is TRBV6-1, the J gene TRBJ2-7; possible D gene TRBD2, 6 bases. The germline V gene encodes CDR1 MNHNS and CDR2 SASEGT. This CDR3 spans 12 amino acids. V dropped 8 bases and J dropped 3 bases, with 11 bases sitting between them. DNA of the CDR3: TGTGCCAGCTGGGACTGGCTCTACGAGCAGTACTTC. It specifies CASWDWLYEQYF.

The J gene is TRBJ2-7, the V gene TRBV13, with TRBD2 matching 10 bases. The length of the CDR3 is 18 residues. Germline V gives CDR1 PRHDT, CDR2 FYEKMQ (reference sequence). Trimming cost V 0 bases and J 3 bases; bases outside gene matches: 11. The CDR3 loop reads CASSLGLLAGEPNYEQYF. Written as DNA, the CDR3 is TGTGCCAGCAGCTTAGGCCTTCTAGCGGGAGAGCCAAACTACGAGCAGTACTTC.

In nucleotides, the CDR3 is TGTGCCAGCAGTTTGGAGGGAACTAACTATGGCTACACCTTC. Its translation is CASSLEGTNYGYTF. This sequence joins TRBV28 and TRBJ1-2; D remains unclear. CDR1 MDHEN and CDR2 SYDVKM come from the germline V gene. The V end lost 3 bases, the J end lost 0 bases, and 8 bases lay between the germline ends. The CDR3 runs to 14 residues.

The V gene is TRBV5-8, the J gene TRBJ2-1, with TRBD2 matching over 8 bases. The CDR3 spans 16 residues. V lost 0 bases, J lost 5 bases, and 7 bases stayed unmatched. CDR1 is SGHTS, CDR2 YDEGEE, per germline. CDR3 in DNA: TGTGCCAGCAGCTTGGTTTGGGGACTAGTCAACAATGAGCAGTTCTTC. Protein: CASSLVWGLVNNEQFF. The complete variable domain, with remaining parts taken from reference TRBV5-8 and TRBJ2-1, reads EAGVTQSPTHLIKTRGQQATLRCSPISGHTSVYWYQQALGLGLQFLLWYDEGEERNRGNFPPRFSGRQFPNYSSELNVNALELEDSALYLCASSLVWGLVNNEQFFGPGTRLTVL.